These T cell receptor beta chains were read from a single sample in a study of T cell clonotyping in hematopoietic cell transplantation. This table comes from immunoSEQ multiplex PCR, and its TCRdb copy is limited to in-frame clones, with some not included. The top ten hold approximately 1.8% of the sample, which has tens of thousands of clones, roughly 95% seen once. Sequenced material: peripheral blood mononuclear cells, taken before stem cell transplant. The receptors were gathered from a woman between 50 and 59 years old with acute myeloid leukemia. Some clones in this sample may be carry-over from other donors' samples. The CDR3 runs from the conserved cysteine through the conserved F or W. Fields, in order: D gene, V gene, J gene, clone size, CDR3 protein, CDR3 DNA. The D gene is left open where the match is weak. Some rows have no size entry. The others give once, few or many, or a class for an expanded clone.

>.|TRBV6-5|TRBJ2-5|.
CASSFRQGQETQYF
TGTGCCAGCAGTTTTCGGCAGGGCCAAGAGACCCAGTACTTC
>.|TRBV6-6|TRBJ2-1|.
CASSSAGLLYEQFF
TGTGCCAGCAGTAGTGCCGGGTTGCTGTATGAGCAGTTCTTC
>.|TRBV6-5|TRBJ1-2|.
CASSYSAGSGYTF
TGTGCCAGCAGTTACTCGGCGGGGAGTGGCTACACCTTC
>TRBD1|TRBV29-1|TRBJ1-2|once
CSVDQTGVDGYTF
TGCAGCGTTGATCAGACAGGGGTGGATGGCTACACCTTC
>TRBD1|TRBV19|TRBJ1-2|once
CASSRQGVETF
TGTGCCAGTAGTAGACAGGGAGTAGAGACCTTC
>.|TRBV25-1|TRBJ2-3|.
CASSGREGAKGTQYF
TGTGCCAGCAGTGGAAGGGAAGGGGCCAAGGGTACGCAGTATTTT
>.|TRBV9|TRBJ2-2|.
CASSVTTNTGELFF
TGTGCCAGCAGCGTAACTACGAACACCGGGGAGCTGTTTTTT
>TRBD1|TRBV11-1|TRBJ1-1|.
CASSQSTGSPEAFF
TGTGCCAGCAGCCAATCGACAGGGTCCCCTGAAGCTTTCTTT
>.|TRBV11-2|TRBJ1-2|.
CASSLGGRSLGYGYTF
TGTGCCAGCAGCTTAGGGGGTCGTTCCCTAGGCTATGGCTACACCTTC
>.|TRBV10-1|TRBJ1-1|.
CASSEDRDGEAFF
TGCGCCAGCAGTGAGGACCGGGACGGTGAAGCTTTCTTT
>.|TRBV29-1|TRBJ2-7|.
CSAARGAYEQYF
TGCAGCGCCGCGAGGGGGGCCTACGAGCAGTACTTC